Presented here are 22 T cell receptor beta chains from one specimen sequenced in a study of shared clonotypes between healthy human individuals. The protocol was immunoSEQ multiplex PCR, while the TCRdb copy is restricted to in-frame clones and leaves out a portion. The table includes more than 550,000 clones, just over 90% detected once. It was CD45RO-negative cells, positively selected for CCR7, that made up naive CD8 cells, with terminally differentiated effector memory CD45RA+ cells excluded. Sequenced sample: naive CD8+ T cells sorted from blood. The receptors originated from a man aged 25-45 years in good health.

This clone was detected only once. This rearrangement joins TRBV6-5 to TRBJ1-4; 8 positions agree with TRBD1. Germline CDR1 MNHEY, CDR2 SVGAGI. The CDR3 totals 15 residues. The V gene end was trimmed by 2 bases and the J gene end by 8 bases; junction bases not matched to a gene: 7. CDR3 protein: CASSYLAGGQEKLFF. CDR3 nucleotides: TGTGCCAGCAGTTACCTGGCAGGGGGCCAGGAAAAACTGTTTTTT.

The CDR3 DNA is TGTGCCAGCAGCTTGCCAGGACAGGGTAGGGGCACCGGGGAGCTGTTTTTT. Protein: CASSLPGQGRGTGELFF. V is TRBV5-4 and J is TRBJ2-2; TRBD1 matches at 8 bases. The germline CDR1 and CDR2 sequences are SGHNT and YYREEE (reference sequence). With V trimmed by 1 base and J by 4 bases, 9 bases remained unmatched. The CDR3 has 17 amino acids.

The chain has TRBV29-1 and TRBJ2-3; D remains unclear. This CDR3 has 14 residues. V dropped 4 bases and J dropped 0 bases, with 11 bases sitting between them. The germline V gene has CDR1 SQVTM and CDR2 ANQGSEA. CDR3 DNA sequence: TGCAGCGTTGCTCAGATCCTTAGCACAGATACGCAGTATTTT. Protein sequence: CSVAQILSTDTQYF.

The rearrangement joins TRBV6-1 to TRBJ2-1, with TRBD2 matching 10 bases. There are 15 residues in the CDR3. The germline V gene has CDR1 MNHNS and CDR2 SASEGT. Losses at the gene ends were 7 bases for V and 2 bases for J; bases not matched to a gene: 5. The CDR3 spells CASTNLAGAYNEQFF. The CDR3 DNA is TGTGCCAGCACCAATCTAGCGGGAGCCTACAATGAGCAGTTCTTC.

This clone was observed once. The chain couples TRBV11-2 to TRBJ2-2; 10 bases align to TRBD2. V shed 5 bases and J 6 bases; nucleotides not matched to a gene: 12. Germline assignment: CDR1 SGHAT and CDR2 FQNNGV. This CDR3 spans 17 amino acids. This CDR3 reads CASSDLAGAVIPGELFF. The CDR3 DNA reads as TGTGCCAGCAGCGATCTAGCGGGAGCGGTAATCCCCGGGGAGCTGTTTTTT.

CDR3 loop: CSVGGLGHEQFF. Written as DNA, the CDR3 is TGCAGCGTTGGGGGGCTGGGCCATGAGCAGTTCTTC. V usage is TRBV29-1 and J usage is TRBJ2-1, with D tentatively TRBD1 (6 bases). CDR1 is SQVTM and CDR2 is ANQGSEA in the germline V gene. This CDR3 comprises 12 residues. V lost 4 bases and J 8 bases, leaving 12 bases between the germline ends.

CDR3 DNA: TGTGCCAGCAGTTACAGCCAGGGTCCTTACGAGCAGTACTTC. This translates into CASSYSQGPYEQYF. V usage is TRBV6-6 and J usage is TRBJ2-7; TRBD1 might be the D (5 bases). The germline V gene has CDR1 MNHNY and CDR2 SVGAGI (reference sequence). Trimming stripped 2 bases from V and 4 bases from J, with 12 bases between. The CDR3 length is 14 residues.

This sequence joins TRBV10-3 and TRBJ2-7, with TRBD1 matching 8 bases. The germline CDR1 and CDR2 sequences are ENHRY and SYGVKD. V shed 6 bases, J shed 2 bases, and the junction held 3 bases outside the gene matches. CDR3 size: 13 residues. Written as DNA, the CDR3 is TGTGCCATCAGCGAGACAGGGGCCTACGAGCAGTACTTC. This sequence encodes CAISETGAYEQYF.

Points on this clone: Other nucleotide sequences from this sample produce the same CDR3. CDR3 bases: TGTGCCAGCAGTTTATGGGCAGGGGGAGAGACCCAGTACTTC. Its protein product is CASSLWAGGETQYF. The chain joins TRBV27 to TRBJ2-5; 7 nucleotides line up with TRBD1. The CDR3 consists of 14 residues. Trimming took 1 base from V and 4 from J; bases not matched to a gene: 3. Germline assignment: CDR1 MNHEY and CDR2 SMNVEV (reference sequence).

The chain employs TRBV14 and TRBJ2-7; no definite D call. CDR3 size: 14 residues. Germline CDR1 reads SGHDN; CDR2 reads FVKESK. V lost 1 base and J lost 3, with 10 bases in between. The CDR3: CASSQGFQDYEQYF. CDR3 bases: TGTGCCAGCAGCCAAGGGTTCCAAGACTACGAGCAGTACTTC.

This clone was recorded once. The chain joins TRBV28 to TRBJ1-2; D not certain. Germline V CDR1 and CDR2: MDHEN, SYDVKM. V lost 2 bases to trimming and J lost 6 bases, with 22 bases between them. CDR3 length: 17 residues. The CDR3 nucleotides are TGTGCCAGCAGTTTAGTTCGAGTTGATTTAGGGATTAATGGCTACACCTTC. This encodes CASSLVRVDLGINGYTF.

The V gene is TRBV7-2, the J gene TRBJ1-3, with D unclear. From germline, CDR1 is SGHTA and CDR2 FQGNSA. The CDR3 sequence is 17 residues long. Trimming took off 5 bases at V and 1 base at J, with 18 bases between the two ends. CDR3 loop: CASSESRPGVSGNTIYF. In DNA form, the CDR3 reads TGTGCCAGCAGCGAATCCCGCCCCGGGGTGTCTGGAAACACCATATATTTT.

The CDR3 bases are TGTGCCAGCAGTCCTTCGGGGGTTTCCTACGAGCAGTACTTC. Encoded protein: CASSPSGVSYEQYF. V is TRBV27 and J is TRBJ2-7, with D maybe TRBD2 (6 bases). The ends were cut back, 5 bases at V and 1 base at J, with 12 bases in the middle. Germline-derived CDR1 and CDR2 are MNHEY and SMNVEV (reference sequence). The CDR3 spans 14 residues.

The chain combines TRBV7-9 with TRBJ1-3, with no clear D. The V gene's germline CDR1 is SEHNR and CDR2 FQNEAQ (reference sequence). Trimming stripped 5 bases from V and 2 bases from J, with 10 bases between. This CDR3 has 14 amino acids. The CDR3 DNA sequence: TGTGCCAGCAGCCTTGTCCAGCCTGGAAACACCATATATTTT. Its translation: CASSLVQPGNTIYF.

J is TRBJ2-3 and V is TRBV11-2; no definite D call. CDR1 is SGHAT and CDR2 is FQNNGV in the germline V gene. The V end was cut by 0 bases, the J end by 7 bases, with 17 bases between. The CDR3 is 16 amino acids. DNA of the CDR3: TGTGCCAGCAGCTTAGATCTTAACGGGTTGGAGTATACGCAGTATTTT. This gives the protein CASSLDLNGLEYTQYF.

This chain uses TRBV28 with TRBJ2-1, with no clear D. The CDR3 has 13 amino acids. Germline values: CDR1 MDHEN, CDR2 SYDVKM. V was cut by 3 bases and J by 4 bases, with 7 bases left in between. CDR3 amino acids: CASSLMGYNEQFF. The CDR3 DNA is TGTGCCAGCAGTTTGATGGGGTACAATGAGCAGTTCTTC.

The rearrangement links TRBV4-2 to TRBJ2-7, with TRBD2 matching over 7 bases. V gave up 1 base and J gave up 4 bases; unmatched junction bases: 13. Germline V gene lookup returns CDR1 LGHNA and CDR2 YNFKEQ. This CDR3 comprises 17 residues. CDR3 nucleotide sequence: TGTGCCAGCAGCCAAGCCGGGTCCGGACTAGGGGTTTACGAGCAGTACTTC. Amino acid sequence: CASSQAGSGLGVYEQYF.

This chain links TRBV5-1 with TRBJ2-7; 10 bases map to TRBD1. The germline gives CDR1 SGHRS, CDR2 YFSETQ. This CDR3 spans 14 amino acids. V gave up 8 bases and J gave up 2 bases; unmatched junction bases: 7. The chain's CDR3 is CASKTGGNPYEQYF. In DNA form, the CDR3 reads TGCGCCAGTAAGACAGGGGGCAATCCCTACGAGCAGTACTTC.

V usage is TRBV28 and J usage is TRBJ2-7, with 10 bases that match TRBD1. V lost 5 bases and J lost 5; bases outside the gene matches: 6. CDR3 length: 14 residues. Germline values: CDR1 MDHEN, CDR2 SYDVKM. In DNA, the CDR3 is TGTGCCAGCAGTATCTCCGGGACAGGGGACGAGCAGTACTTC. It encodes CASSISGTGDEQYF.

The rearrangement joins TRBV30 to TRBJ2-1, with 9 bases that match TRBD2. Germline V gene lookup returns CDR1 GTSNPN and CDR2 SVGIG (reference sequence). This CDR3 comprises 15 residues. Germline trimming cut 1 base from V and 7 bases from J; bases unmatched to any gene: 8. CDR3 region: CAWSADSGRANEQFF. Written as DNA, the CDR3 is TGTGCCTGGAGTGCGGATAGCGGGAGAGCAAATGAGCAGTTCTTC.

In nucleotides, the CDR3 is TGTGCTAGTGGCCAGAACTCTTCCCCCCACGAGCAGTACTTC. Its translation is CASGQNSSPHEQYF. This chain connects TRBV12-5 to TRBJ2-7; D not resolved. Germline V gene data show CDR1 as LGHNT and CDR2 as FRNRAP. The CDR3 is made up of 14 amino acids. With 6 bases removed from V and 5 bases from J, the gap between germline ends came to 17 bases.

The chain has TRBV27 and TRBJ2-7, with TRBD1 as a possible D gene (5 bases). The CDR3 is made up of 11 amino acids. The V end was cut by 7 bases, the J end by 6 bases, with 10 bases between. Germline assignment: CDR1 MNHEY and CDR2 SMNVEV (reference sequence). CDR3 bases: TGTGCCAGCAATTCAGGGCTCGAGCAGTACTTC. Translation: CASNSGLEQYF.